This passage covers 32 T cell receptor beta chains from one sample sequenced in a study of T-cell memory formation after mild COVID-19. MiXCR, run by TCRdb on the 5' RACE reads, gives a single entry per CDR3 protein. The sample includes around 180,000 distinct CDR3 sequences, 16% of them seen just once. The specimen was PBMCs or a T cell subset sorted from them (not recorded which). These receptors were taken from an adult woman who had mild COVID-19 (a few samples of this study predate the infection). Cell type and time point are not known.

This clonotype was picked up a small number of times. The gene calls are TRBV4-1 and TRBJ1-1; TRBD1 aligns across 8 bases. J lost 5 bases, V lost 6 bases, and 14 bases had no gene match. The CDR3 loop spans 16 amino acids. Per germline, CDR1 MGHRA and CDR2 YSYEKL. In DNA form, the CDR3 reads TGCGCCAGCAGTTTACCGGGACAGGCAAGGTTTACTGAAGCTTTCTTT. Amino acid sequence: CASSLPGQARFTEAFF.

The rearrangement uses TRBV12-3 or TRBV12-4 and TRBJ2-1; no reliable D call. The length of the CDR3 is 14 residues. Trimming took off 2 bases at V and 8 bases at J, with 13 bases between the two ends. CDR3: CASSLSSFSYEQFF. The CDR3 DNA sequence: TGTGCCAGCAGTTTATCTAGTTTTTCCTATGAGCAGTTCTTC.

This clonotype was seen a handful of times. This chain uses TRBV5-1 with TRBJ2-1; 7 bases match TRBD1. Germline loops: CDR1 SGHRS, CDR2 YFSETQ. This CDR3 region has 14 residues. With 2 bases clipped from V and 8 bases from J, the junction kept 7 bases outside the gene matches. DNA for the CDR3: TGCGCCAGCAGCTTTGGTAGGGGGCTCGATGAGCAGTTCTTC. Translated: CASSFGRGLDEQFF.

V and J are TRBV5-1 and TRBJ2-3; the match to TRBD1 covers 7 bases. J lost 5 bases, V lost 4 bases, and 7 bases had no gene match. This CDR3 comprises 14 residues. The germline V gene encodes CDR1 SGHRS and CDR2 YFSETQ. Written as DNA, the CDR3 is TGCGCCAGCAGCATCCGGACAGGCCAAGATACGCAGTATTTT. Its translation is CASSIRTGQDTQYF.

CDR3 residues: CASSNLDPGANVLTF. Written as DNA, the CDR3 is TGCGCCAGCAGCAACCTCGACCCTGGGGCCAACGTCCTGACTTTC. This chain uses TRBV5-1 with TRBJ2-6; D is undetermined. CDR3 size: 15 residues. Germline CDR1 and CDR2: SGHRS and YFSETQ. Trimming pared 4 bases from V and 2 bases from J, leaving 10 bases between.

The genes are TRBV5-1 and TRBJ2-7, with D tentatively TRBD1 or TRBD2 (5 bases each). Trimming took off 4 bases at V and 6 bases at J, with 17 bases between the two ends. The germline gives CDR1 SGHRS, CDR2 YFSETQ. The CDR3 covers 14 residues. CDR3 sequence reads: CASSRARRDGEQYF. The CDR3 DNA is TGCGCCAGCAGCCGGGCCCGACGGGACGGCGAGCAGTACTTC.

V is TRBV24-1 and J is TRBJ2-7, with 10 nucleotides matching TRBD1. V lost 3 bases to trimming and J lost 3 bases; unmatched junction nucleotides: 4. The germline gives CDR1 KGHDR, CDR2 SFDVKD. This CDR3 has 15 residues. The chain's CDR3 is CATSDAGQGIYEQYF. In nucleotides, the CDR3 is TGTGCCACCAGTGATGCGGGACAGGGGATCTACGAGCAGTACTTC.

The sample holds a few counts of this clonotype. V is TRBV6-5 and J is TRBJ2-7; TRBD2 agrees at 8 bases. Germline V gives CDR1 MNHEY, CDR2 SVGAGI. V dropped 2 bases and J dropped 0; count of bases not matched to a gene: 6. This CDR3 spans 16 amino acids. The CDR3 sequence: CASSYRQRGSSYEQYF. CDR3 bases: TGTGCCAGCAGTTACCGTCAGCGGGGGAGCTCCTACGAGCAGTACTTC.

This clonotype has ten or more counts. The chain employs TRBV6-5 and TRBJ2-5, with D possibly being TRBD1 (5 bases). Germline V gene sequence: CDR1 MNHEY, CDR2 SVGAGI. The CDR3 has 15 residues. Between the trimmed V and J ends, which lost 5 bases and 5 bases, there was a span of 18 bases. For the CDR3, the DNA is TGTGCCAGCAGTGGAAGGACACACGCCATGGAGACCCAGTACTTC. Encoded protein: CASSGRTHAMETQYF.

This clonotype showed up just a few times. The rearrangement links TRBV10-3 to TRBJ1-5; D not resolved. This CDR3 has 14 amino acids. The V end lost 2 bases, the J end lost 3 bases, and 8 bases lay between the germline ends. Germline V CDR1 and CDR2: ENHRY, SYGVKD. CDR3 loop: CAISEAGDNQPQHF. CDR3 coding DNA: TGTGCCATCAGTGAGGCAGGCGACAATCAGCCCCAGCATTTT.

This clonotype came up a few times. V and J are TRBV20-1 and TRBJ1-1; TRBD1 matches at 7 bases. The ends lost 7 bases at V and 6 bases at J; junction bases unmatched: 8. CDR1 is DFQATT, CDR2 SNEGSKA, per germline (reference sequence). This CDR3 is built from 12 residues. The CDR3 DNA sequence: TGCAGTGTTACCAAGACAGGGCCTGAAGCTTTCTTT. Protein: CSVTKTGPEAFF.

This clonotype has more than one count but fewer than ten. The chain carries TRBV24-1 and TRBJ1-5; D is perhaps TRBD1 (5 bases). This CDR3 has 12 amino acids. Trimming shortened V by 10 bases and J by 5 bases, and 11 bases separated the two germline ends. Germline assignment: CDR1 KGHDR and CDR2 SFDVKD. DNA for the CDR3: TGTGCCACTCAGGGATCCGATCAGCCCCAGCATTTT. Protein sequence: CATQGSDQPQHF.

The CDR3 loop is CASSSQGARLGQPQHF. CDR3 coding DNA: TGTGCCAGCAGCTCACAGGGGGCGCGCTTGGGACAGCCCCAGCATTTT. V usage is TRBV12-3 or TRBV12-4 and J usage is TRBJ1-5, with 9 bases that match TRBD1. The CDR3 covers 16 residues. V shed 6 bases, J shed 7 bases, and the junction held 13 bases outside the gene matches.

The chain combines TRBV6-5 with TRBJ2-3; D is possibly TRBD2 (5 bases). The length of the CDR3 is 14 residues. Trimming removed 6 bases at V and 4 bases at J, with 14 bases between. CDR1 is MNHEY, CDR2 SVGAGI, per germline. The CDR3 nucleotides are TGTGCCAGCAGGGAAGGGCCCGGGGCAGATACGCAGTATTTT. This gives the protein CASREGPGADTQYF.

This clonotype was counted a few times. The chain couples TRBV5-5 to TRBJ2-7; TRBD1 might be the D (8 bases). In germline, CDR1 is SGHKS, CDR2 YYEKEE (reference sequence). Trimming removed 4 bases at V and 3 bases at J, with 14 bases between. This CDR3 contains 14 residues. CDR3 sequence: CASSVTGDYYEQYF. CDR3 DNA sequence: TGTGCCAGCAGCGTGACAGGGGACTACTACGAGCAGTACTTC.

This clonotype was observed a few times. The chain employs TRBV7-2 and TRBJ2-7; 7 bases map to TRBD2. The germline CDR1 and CDR2 sequences are SGHTA and FQGNSA. The CDR3 runs to 15 residues. Losses at the gene ends were 5 bases for V and 2 bases for J; bases not matched to a gene: 9. CDR3 sequence: CASSPLGLAAYEQYF. Written as DNA, the CDR3 is TGTGCCAGCAGCCCCCTTGGGCTAGCGGCCTACGAGCAGTACTTC.

This clonotype was seen more than once but under ten times. The V and J genes are TRBV7-6 and TRBJ2-1, with D maybe TRBD1 (6 bases). The CDR3 loop spans 11 amino acids. V was pared by 5 bases and J by 8 bases, with 7 bases between. The V gene's germline CDR1 is SGHVS and CDR2 FNYEAQ. CDR3 bases: TGTGCCAGCAGCACAGGGTATGAGCAGTTCTTC. Its protein product is CASSTGYEQFF. The full variable domain, rest sourced from reference TRBV7-6 and TRBJ2-1, is GAGVSQSPRYKVTKRGQDVALRCDPISGHVSLYWYRQALGQGPEFLTYFNYEAQQDKSGLPNDRFSAERPEGSISTLTIQRTEQRDSAMYRCASSTGYEQFFGPGTRLTVL.

V usage is TRBV12-3 or TRBV12-4 and J usage is TRBJ2-2; D may be TRBD1 or TRBD2 (6 bases each). The CDR3 covers 18 residues. V lost 5 bases and J 5 bases, leaving 24 bases between the germline ends. CDR3 protein: CASSLKARDKGRTGELFF. As DNA, the CDR3 is TGTGCCAGCAGTCTGAAGGCGAGGGACAAGGGGAGGACCGGGGAGCTGTTTTTT.

This clonotype came up many times. The gene calls are TRBV5-1 and TRBJ1-5; 12 bases line up with TRBD1. V shed 5 bases and J 8 bases; nucleotides not matched to a gene: 8. Germline V gene sequence: CDR1 SGHRS, CDR2 YFSETQ. This CDR3 is 15 amino acids long. CDR3: CASSPGTGGLEPQHF. The CDR3 DNA reads TGCGCCAGCAGTCCCGGGACAGGGGGCTTGGAGCCCCAGCATTTT.

The chain has TRBV9 and TRBJ2-2; TRBD1 aligns across 10 bases. The germline V gene has CDR1 SGDLS and CDR2 YYNGEE. The CDR3 consists of 16 residues. With V trimmed by 0 bases and J by 6 bases, 5 bases remained unmatched. This CDR3 is CASSVVGGTGAGELFF. In DNA form, the CDR3 reads TGTGCCAGCAGCGTAGTTGGCGGGACAGGGGCCGGGGAGCTGTTTTTT.

The CDR3 DNA reads as TGTGCCAGCTCCCACAGGGGCCGATTGGGGGGCACTGAAGCTTTCTTT. It translates to CASSHRGRLGGTEAFF. This rearrangement joins TRBV6-1 to TRBJ1-1, with 7 bases fitting TRBD1. The V gene end was trimmed by 8 bases and the J gene end by 4 bases; junction bases not matched to a gene: 16. Germline CDR1 and CDR2: MNHNS and SASEGT. This CDR3 region has 16 residues.

This clonotype was seen only a few times. The chain carries TRBV2 and TRBJ2-7; tentative D call: TRBD1 (7 bases). V lost 8 bases and J lost 2, with 10 bases in between. The germline V gene encodes CDR1 SNHLY and CDR2 FYNNEI. This CDR3 has 12 residues. The CDR3 region is CASGGGTYEQYF. The CDR3 DNA follows: TGTGCCAGCGGAGGGGGCACCTACGAGCAGTACTTC.

This clonotype has only a few counts. The chain is built from TRBV7-3 and TRBJ2-2, with TRBD2 as a possible D gene (5 bases). Germline lookup yields CDR1 SGHTA and CDR2 FQGTGA. CDR3 length: 14 residues. V shed 5 bases and J shed 6 bases, with 13 bases lying between them. CDR3 sequence: CASSPGWGAGELFF. In nucleotides, the CDR3 is TGTGCCAGCAGCCCCGGTTGGGGAGCCGGGGAGCTGTTTTTT.

V is TRBV6-5 and J is TRBJ2-7; weak D call: TRBD1 (6 bases). The germline V gene encodes CDR1 MNHEY and CDR2 SVGAGI. Trimming pared 6 bases from V and 6 bases from J, leaving 18 bases between. The CDR3 runs 14 residues. The DNA for the CDR3 is TGTGCCAGCAGCCCTCAGGGGTTTGGCTCCGAGCAGTACTTC. Amino acid sequence: CASSPQGFGSEQYF.

This chain uses TRBV10-1 with TRBJ1-2; no firm D call. Germline loops: CDR1 WNHNN, CDR2 SYGVQD (reference sequence). The CDR3 consists of 13 residues. The V end was cut by 6 bases, the J end by 0 bases, with 8 bases between. CDR3 region: CASSLRANYGYTF. The CDR3 DNA reads as TGCGCCAGCAGCCTCAGAGCTAACTATGGCTACACCTTC.

DNA of the CDR3: TGTGCCAGCCGACCGGGACTAGCGGACCAAGAGACCCAGTACTTC. It translates to CASRPGLADQETQYF. This chain connects TRBV6-6 to TRBJ2-5; 11 nucleotides match TRBD2. V lost 8 bases to trimming and J lost 0 bases; unmatched junction nucleotides: 5. The CDR3 extends over 15 amino acids. CDR1 and CDR2 from the germline V gene are MNHNY and SVGAGI (reference sequence).

This clonotype was detected a few times. The genes are TRBV5-4 and TRBJ2-1; 8 bases fit TRBD1. Per germline, CDR1 SGHNT and CDR2 YYREEE (reference sequence). The J segment lost 7 bases and the V segment lost 4 bases, leaving 16 bases of the junction unmatched. The CDR3 covers 17 residues. CDR3 sequence (DNA): TGTGCCAGCAGCCCTGGGGGCTGGGACGACAGGGGAAATGAGCAGTTCTTC. Its protein is CASSPGGWDDRGNEQFF.

This clonotype was picked up a small number of times. This chain uses TRBV18 with TRBJ1-5; TRBD1 matches at 7 bases. CDR3 length equals 18 residues. V was clipped by 2 bases and J by 0 bases; unmatched bases: 10. Germline V gene lookup returns CDR1 KGHSH and CDR2 LQKENI. The CDR3 reads CASSPIRQGSYSNQPQHF. CDR3 DNA sequence: TGTGCCAGCTCACCAATCAGACAGGGATCTTATAGCAATCAGCCCCAGCATTTT.

The table lists this clonotype with a few counts. V usage is TRBV12-3 or TRBV12-4 and J usage is TRBJ1-1; D not resolved. With 0 bases removed from V and 8 bases from J, the gap between germline ends came to 1 base. This CDR3 has 10 amino acids. CDR3 DNA sequence: TGTGCCAGCAGTTTAGCAGAAGCTTTCTTT. The encoded protein is CASSLAEAFF.

The V and J genes are TRBV1 and TRBJ1-1. TRBV1 is annotated as a pseudogene. The CDR3 covers 14 residues. CDR3 nucleotides: TGCACCAGCATTTGGGGACGGCGAAACACTGAAGCTTTCTTT. The encoded protein is CTSIWGRRNTEAFF.

This clonotype came up a few times. V is TRBV5-1 and J is TRBJ1-5, with unresolved D. Germline CDR1 is SGHRS and CDR2 is YFSETQ. Between the trimmed V and J ends, which lost 0 bases and 0 bases, there was a span of 10 bases. The CDR3 runs 16 residues. CDR3 DNA sequence: TGCGCCAGCAGCTTGGGTGGCAGCTATAGCAATCAGCCCCAGCATTTT. It yields the protein CASSLGGSYSNQPQHF.

This clonotype was observed a handful of times. The chain joins TRBV6-1 to TRBJ2-1; 11 bases align to TRBD2. The CDR3 spans 17 residues. Germline V lookup: CDR1 MNHNS, CDR2 SASEGT. Losses at the gene ends were 2 bases for V and 6 bases for J; bases not matched to a gene: 9. CDR3 sequence: CASSEHLLAGGSNEQFF. As DNA, the CDR3 is TGTGCCAGCAGTGAACACCTCCTAGCGGGAGGTTCCAATGAGCAGTTCTTC.